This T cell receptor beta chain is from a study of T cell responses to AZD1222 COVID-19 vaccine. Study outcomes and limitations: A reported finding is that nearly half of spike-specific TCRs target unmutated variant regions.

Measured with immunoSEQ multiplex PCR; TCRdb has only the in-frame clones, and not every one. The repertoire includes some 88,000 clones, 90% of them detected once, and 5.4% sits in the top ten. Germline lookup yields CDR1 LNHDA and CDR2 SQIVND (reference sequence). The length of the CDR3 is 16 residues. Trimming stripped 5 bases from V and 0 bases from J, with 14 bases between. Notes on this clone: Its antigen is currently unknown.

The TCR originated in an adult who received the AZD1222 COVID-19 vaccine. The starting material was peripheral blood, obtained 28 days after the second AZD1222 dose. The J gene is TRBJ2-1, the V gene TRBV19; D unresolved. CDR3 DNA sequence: TGTGCCAGTAGTCTCGGGTGGTCAAGCTCCTACAATGAGCAGTTCTTC. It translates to CASSLGWSSSYNEQFF.